The 13 T cell receptor beta chains reported below all come from one sample, sequenced in a study of cytomegalovirus exposure and HLA in healthy donors. A multiplex PCR was run with 60 Vbeta primers and 13 Jbeta primers. Sequenced by immunoSEQ multiplex PCR; TCRdb stores in-frame clones only, minus some. The sample has 70,000 or so clones; the top ten hold roughly 2.6%. The sequenced material came from PBMCs. The receptors shown here come from a female donor in good health and CMV-seropositive.

The chain couples TRBV4-2 to TRBJ2-1, with 8 nucleotides matching TRBD2. This CDR3 is built from 15 residues. The J segment lost 5 bases and the V segment lost 4 bases, leaving 7 bases of the junction unmatched. CDR1 and CDR2 from the germline V gene are LGHNA and YNFKEQ. CDR3 region: CASSPGGTDDNEQFF. CDR3 coding DNA: TGTGCCAGCAGCCCGGGAGGGACCGATGACAATGAGCAGTTCTTC.

The chain's CDR3 is CAWTRTGFGGNTIYF. DNA of the CDR3: TGTGCCTGGACCCGAACAGGGTTTGGTGGAAACACCATATATTTT. V gene TRBV30 combines with J gene TRBJ1-3; D possibly corresponds to TRBD1 (6 bases). Trimming pared 4 bases from V and 3 bases from J, leaving 16 bases between. CDR3 size: 15 residues. Germline lookup yields CDR1 GTSNPN and CDR2 SVGIG (reference sequence). The full variable domain, its missing parts supplied by reference TRBV30 and TRBJ1-3, is SQTIHQWPATLVQPVGSPLSLECTVEGTSNPNLYWYRQAAGRGLQLLFYSVGIGQISSEVPQNLSASRPQDRQFILSSKKLLLSDSGFYLCAWTRTGFGGNTIYFGEGSWLTVV.

The chain couples TRBV28 to TRBJ2-7; 8 nucleotides align to TRBD1. The CDR3 contains 15 residues. V shed 5 bases, J shed 0 bases, and the junction held 6 bases outside the gene matches. CDR1 and CDR2 from the germline V gene are MDHEN and SYDVKM. In DNA, the CDR3 is TGTGCCAGCAGTCCGATGGACAGGGACTCCTACGAGCAGTACTTC. Translated: CASSPMDRDSYEQYF.

The chain recombines TRBV10-1 with TRBJ1-1; D is ambiguous. The CDR3 loop spans 13 amino acids. V was pared by 5 bases and J by 1 base, with 8 bases between. CDR1 is WNHNN and CDR2 is SYGVQD in the germline V gene (reference sequence). CDR3 region: CASSWEENTEAFF. DNA of the CDR3: TGCGCCAGCAGTTGGGAGGAGAACACTGAAGCTTTCTTT.

The chain carries TRBV4-3 and TRBJ2-5; tentatively, D is TRBD1 (5 bases). Deletions cut 4 bases from V and 2 bases from J, with 17 bases between. This CDR3 spans 16 amino acids. Germline loops: CDR1 LGHNA, CDR2 YSLEER. In DNA, the CDR3 is TGCGCCAGCAGCCGGGATCCGGCAGGGCAGCAAGAGACCCAGTACTTC. This encodes CASSRDPAGQQETQYF.

The chain couples TRBV6-4 to TRBJ2-1, with D possibly being TRBD2 (6 bases). CDR1 and CDR2 from the germline V gene are MRHNA and SNTAGT. The CDR3 runs to 13 residues. V was pared by 8 bases and J by 11 bases, with 19 bases between. CDR3 in amino acids: CASGGTGEDKQFF. CDR3 DNA: TGTGCCAGCGGTGGGACTGGGGAGGACAAGCAGTTCTTC.

The rearrangement links TRBV6-5 to TRBJ1-6; D is uncertain. CDR1 MNHEY and CDR2 SVGAGI come from the germline V gene. CDR3 length: 15 amino acids. Trimming stripped 5 bases from V and 4 bases from J, with 12 bases between. The CDR3 loop reads CASSPWQAYNSPLHF. As DNA, the CDR3 is TGTGCCAGCAGTCCATGGCAGGCTTATAATTCACCCCTCCACTTT.

CDR3 region: CASRLAGPSYNEQFF. Here the CDR3 DNA reads TGTGCCAGCAGATTAGCGGGCCCCTCCTACAATGAGCAGTTCTTC. The V gene is TRBV27, the J gene TRBJ2-1; TRBD2 matches at 7 bases. The CDR3 runs 15 residues. The germline V gene has CDR1 MNHEY and CDR2 SMNVEV (reference sequence). V lost 6 bases, J lost 0 bases, and 5 bases stayed unmatched.

V usage is TRBV5-4 and J usage is TRBJ2-2, with TRBD2 matching over 9 bases. Germline V lookup: CDR1 SGHNT, CDR2 YYREEE (reference sequence). Trimming removed 4 bases from V and 7 bases from J; junction bases left unmatched: 5. CDR3 size: 14 residues. CDR3 coding DNA: TGTGCCAGCAGCGGGGGACTAGCAAGCGGGGAGCTGTTTTTT. This codes for CASSGGLASGELFF.

The rearrangement links TRBV18 to TRBJ2-3; the D gene is possibly TRBD2 (6 bases). CDR1 is KGHSH, CDR2 LQKENI, per germline. Trimming stripped 1 base from V and 3 bases from J, with 14 bases between. The CDR3 runs 16 residues. CDR3 nucleotides: TGTGCCAGCTCACCACTAGCGGTAAAAACTACAGATACGCAGTATTTT. Its protein is CASSPLAVKTTDTQYF.

This chain joins TRBV6-4 and TRBJ2-1; 8 bases are a match to TRBD2. CDR1 and CDR2 from the germline V gene are MRHNA and SNTAGT. V trimming: 9 bases; J trimming: 9 bases; junction bases outside the gene matches: 19. The CDR3 totals 16 residues. CDR3 sequence reads: CASRIPGLDQIIEQFF. CDR3 DNA: TGTGCCAGTCGCATCCCGGGACTAGATCAGATCATTGAGCAGTTCTTC.

CDR3 nucleotides: TGTGCCAGCAGCCCCATTCCGGGACAGGGGGTCGGAGGAACTGAAGCTTTCTTT. It codes for CASSPIPGQGVGGTEAFF. The chain carries TRBV7-9 and TRBJ1-1; 11 positions agree with TRBD1. The CDR3 consists of 18 residues. The ends lost 5 bases at V and 5 bases at J; junction bases unmatched: 16. Germline CDR1 is SEHNR and CDR2 is FQNEAQ (reference sequence).

The V call is TRBV28, the J call TRBJ2-7; maybe TRBD1 (6 bases). This CDR3 comprises 16 residues. V dropped 7 bases and J dropped 0 bases, with 19 bases sitting between them. Germline V gives CDR1 MDHEN, CDR2 SYDVKM. CDR3 nucleotide sequence: TGTGCCAGCACTACTGGGGGCCCAGGCACCTCCTACGAGCAGTACTTC. Translation gives CASTTGGPGTSYEQYF.